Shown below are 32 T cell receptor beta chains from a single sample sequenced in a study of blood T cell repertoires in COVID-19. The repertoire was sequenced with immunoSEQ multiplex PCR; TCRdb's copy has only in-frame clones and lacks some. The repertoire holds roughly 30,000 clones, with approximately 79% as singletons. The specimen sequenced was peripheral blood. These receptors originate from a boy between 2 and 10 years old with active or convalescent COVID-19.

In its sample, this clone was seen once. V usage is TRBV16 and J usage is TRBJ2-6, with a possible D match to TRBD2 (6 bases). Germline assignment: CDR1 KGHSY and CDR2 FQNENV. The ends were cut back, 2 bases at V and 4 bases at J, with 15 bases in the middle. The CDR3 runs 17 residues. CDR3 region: CASSQVAGPLGANVLTF. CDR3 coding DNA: TGTGCCAGCAGCCAAGTGGCGGGACCTCTGGGGGCCAACGTCCTGACTTTC.

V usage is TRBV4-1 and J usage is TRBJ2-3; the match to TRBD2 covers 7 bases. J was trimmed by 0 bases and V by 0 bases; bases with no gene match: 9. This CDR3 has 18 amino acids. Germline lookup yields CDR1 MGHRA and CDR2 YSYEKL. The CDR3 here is CASSQDFGLAASTDTQYF. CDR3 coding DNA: TGCGCCAGCAGCCAAGATTTCGGGCTAGCGGCTAGCACAGATACGCAGTATTTT.

CDR3 DNA sequence: TGTGCCAGCAGTTCCCCCCAGAGGACTAGCGGGAGGACCACAGATACGCAGTATTTT. Residues: CASSSPQRTSGRTTDTQYF. The rearrangement uses TRBV28 and TRBJ2-3; TRBD2 agrees at 14 bases. Losses at the gene ends were 4 bases for V and 2 bases for J; bases not matched to a gene: 11. CDR1 and CDR2 from the germline V gene are MDHEN and SYDVKM. The CDR3 is 19 residues long.

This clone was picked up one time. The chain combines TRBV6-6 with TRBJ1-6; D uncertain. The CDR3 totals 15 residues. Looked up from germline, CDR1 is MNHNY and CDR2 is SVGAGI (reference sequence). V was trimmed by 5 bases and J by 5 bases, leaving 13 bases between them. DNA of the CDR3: TGTGCCAGCAGTAGACCTGGAGGAGATAATTCACCCCTCCACTTT. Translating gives CASSRPGGDNSPLHF.

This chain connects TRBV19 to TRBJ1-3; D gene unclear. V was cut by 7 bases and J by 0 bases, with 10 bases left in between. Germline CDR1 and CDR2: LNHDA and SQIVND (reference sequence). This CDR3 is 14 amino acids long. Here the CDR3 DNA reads TGTGCCAGTATCCACTTGAGCTCTGGAAACACCATATATTTT. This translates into CASIHLSSGNTIYF.

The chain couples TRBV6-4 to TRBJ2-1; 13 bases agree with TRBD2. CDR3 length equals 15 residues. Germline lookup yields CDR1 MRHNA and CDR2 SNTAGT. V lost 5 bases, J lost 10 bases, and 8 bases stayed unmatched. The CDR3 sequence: CASSSGTSGDREQFF. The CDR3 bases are TGTGCCAGCAGTTCCGGGACTAGCGGGGACAGGGAGCAGTTCTTC.

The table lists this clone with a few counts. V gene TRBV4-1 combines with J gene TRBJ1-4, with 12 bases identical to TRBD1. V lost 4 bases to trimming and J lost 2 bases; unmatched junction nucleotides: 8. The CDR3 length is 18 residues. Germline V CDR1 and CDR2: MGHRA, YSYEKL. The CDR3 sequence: CASSPRDRGLVTNEKLFF. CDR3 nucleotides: TGCGCCAGCAGCCCGCGGGACAGGGGGCTGGTGACTAATGAAAAACTGTTTTTT.

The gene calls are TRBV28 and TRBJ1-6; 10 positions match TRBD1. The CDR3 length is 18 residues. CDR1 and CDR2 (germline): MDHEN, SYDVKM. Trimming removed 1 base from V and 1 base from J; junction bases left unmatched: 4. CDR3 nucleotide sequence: TGTGCCAGCAGTTTATCCGGGACAGGGGAGTCCTATAATTCACCCCTCCACTTT. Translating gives CASSLSGTGESYNSPLHF.

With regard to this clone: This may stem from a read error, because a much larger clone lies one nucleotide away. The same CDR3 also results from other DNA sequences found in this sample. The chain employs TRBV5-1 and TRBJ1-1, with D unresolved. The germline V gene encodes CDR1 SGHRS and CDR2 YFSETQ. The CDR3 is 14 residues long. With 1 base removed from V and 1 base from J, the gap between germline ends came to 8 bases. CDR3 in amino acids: CASSLRGANTEAFF. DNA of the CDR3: TGCGCCAGCAGCTTGAGAGGTGCGAACACTGAAGCTTTCTTT.

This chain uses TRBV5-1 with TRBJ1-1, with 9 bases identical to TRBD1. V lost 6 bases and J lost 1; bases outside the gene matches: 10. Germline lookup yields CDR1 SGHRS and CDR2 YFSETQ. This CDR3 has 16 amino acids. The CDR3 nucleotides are TGCGCCAGCACTTTCCCGGGACAGGGACAGAACACTGAAGCTTTCTTT. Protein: CASTFPGQGQNTEAFF.

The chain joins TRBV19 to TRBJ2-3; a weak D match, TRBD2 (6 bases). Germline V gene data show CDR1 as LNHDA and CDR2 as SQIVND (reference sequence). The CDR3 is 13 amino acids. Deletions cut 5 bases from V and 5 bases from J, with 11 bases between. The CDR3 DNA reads TGTGCCAGTAGTTACGGGAGAGGAGATACGCAGTATTTT. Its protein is CASSYGRGDTQYF.

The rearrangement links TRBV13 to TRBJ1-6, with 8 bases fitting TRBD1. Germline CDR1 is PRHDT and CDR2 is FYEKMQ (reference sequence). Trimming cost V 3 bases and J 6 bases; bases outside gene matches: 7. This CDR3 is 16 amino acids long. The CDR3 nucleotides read TGTGCCAGCAGCTTCCAGGGGGCTCGGGGTAATTCACCCCTCCACTTT. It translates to CASSFQGARGNSPLHF. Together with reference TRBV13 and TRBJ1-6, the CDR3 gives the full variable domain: AAGVIQSPRHLIKEKRETATLKCYPIPRHDTVYWYQQGPGQDPQFLISFYEKMQSDKGSIPDRFSAQQFSDYHSELNMSSLELGDSALYFCASSFQGARGNSPLHFGNGTRLTVT.

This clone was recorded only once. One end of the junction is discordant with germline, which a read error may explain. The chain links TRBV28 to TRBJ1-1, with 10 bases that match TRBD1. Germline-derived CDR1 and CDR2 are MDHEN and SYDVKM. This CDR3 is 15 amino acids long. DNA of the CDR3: TGTGCCAGCAGTCTTTGGACAGGGGGAGTTATTGAAACTTTCTTT. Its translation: CASSLWTGGVIETFF.

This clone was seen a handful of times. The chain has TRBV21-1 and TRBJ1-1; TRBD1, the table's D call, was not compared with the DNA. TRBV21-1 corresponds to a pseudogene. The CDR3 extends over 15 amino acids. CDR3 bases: TGTGCCAGCAGCAGAGGGGCACAGGGAGCCACTGAAGCTTTCTTT. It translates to CASSRGAQGATEAFF.

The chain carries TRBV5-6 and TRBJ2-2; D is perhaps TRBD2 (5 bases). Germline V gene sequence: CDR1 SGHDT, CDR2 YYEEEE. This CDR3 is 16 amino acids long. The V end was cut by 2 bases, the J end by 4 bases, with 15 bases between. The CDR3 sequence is CASSFLRGYSTGELFF. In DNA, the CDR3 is TGTGCCAGCAGCTTCCTTCGGGGTTATAGCACCGGGGAGCTGTTTTTT.

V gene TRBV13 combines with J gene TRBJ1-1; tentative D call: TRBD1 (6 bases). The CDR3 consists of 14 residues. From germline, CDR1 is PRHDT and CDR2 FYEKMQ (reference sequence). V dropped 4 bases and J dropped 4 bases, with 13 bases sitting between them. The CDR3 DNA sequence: TGTGCCAGCAGCTCTACAGGGACGGGCACTGAAGCTTTCTTT. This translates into CASSSTGTGTEAFF.

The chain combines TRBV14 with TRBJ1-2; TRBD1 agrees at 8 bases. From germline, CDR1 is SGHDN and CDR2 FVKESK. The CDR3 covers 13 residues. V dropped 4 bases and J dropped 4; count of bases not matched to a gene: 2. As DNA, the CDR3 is TGTGCCAGCAGCCCGGACAGGGTCTATGGCTACACCTTC. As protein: CASSPDRVYGYTF.

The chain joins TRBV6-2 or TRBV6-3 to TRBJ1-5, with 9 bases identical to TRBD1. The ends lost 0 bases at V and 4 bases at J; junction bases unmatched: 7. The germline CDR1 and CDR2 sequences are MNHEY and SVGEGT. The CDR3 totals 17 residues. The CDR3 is CASSYSITGGTNQPQHF. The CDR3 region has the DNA TGTGCCAGCAGTTACTCTATAACAGGGGGCACGAATCAGCCCCAGCATTTT.

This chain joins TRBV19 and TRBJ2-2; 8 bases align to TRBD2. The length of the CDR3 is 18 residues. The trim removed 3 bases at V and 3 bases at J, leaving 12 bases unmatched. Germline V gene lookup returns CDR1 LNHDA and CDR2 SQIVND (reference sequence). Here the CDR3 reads CASSIGPPTSAYTGELFF. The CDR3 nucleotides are TGTGCCAGTAGTATCGGGCCGCCGACTAGCGCATACACCGGGGAGCTGTTTTTT.

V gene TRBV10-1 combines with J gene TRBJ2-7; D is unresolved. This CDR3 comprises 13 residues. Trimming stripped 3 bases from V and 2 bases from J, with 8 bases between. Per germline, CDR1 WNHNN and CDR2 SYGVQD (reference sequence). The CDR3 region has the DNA TGCGCCAGCAGTGACAACGGTCCCTACGAGCAGTACTTC. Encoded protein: CASSDNGPYEQYF.

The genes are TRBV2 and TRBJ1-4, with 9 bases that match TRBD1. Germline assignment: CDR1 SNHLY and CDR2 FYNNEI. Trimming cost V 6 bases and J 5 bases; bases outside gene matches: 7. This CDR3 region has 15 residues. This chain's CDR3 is CASRTGDRVNEKLFF. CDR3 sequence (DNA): TGTGCCAGCAGGACCGGGGACAGGGTGAATGAAAAACTGTTTTTT.

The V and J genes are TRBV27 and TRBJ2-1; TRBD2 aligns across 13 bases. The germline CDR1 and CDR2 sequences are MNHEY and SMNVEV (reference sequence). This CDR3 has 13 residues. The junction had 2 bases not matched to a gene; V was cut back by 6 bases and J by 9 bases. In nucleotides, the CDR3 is TGTGCCAGCAGCCGGACTAGCGGGAGTGAGCAGTTCTTC. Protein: CASSRTSGSEQFF.

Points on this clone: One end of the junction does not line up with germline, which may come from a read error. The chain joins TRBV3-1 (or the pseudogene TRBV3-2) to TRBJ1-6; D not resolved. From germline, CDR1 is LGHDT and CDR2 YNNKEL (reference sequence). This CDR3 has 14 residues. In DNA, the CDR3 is TGTGCCAGCAGCCAAGTGGGGAGTGGCGGAATACATGTCTTT. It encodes CASSQVGSGGIHVF.

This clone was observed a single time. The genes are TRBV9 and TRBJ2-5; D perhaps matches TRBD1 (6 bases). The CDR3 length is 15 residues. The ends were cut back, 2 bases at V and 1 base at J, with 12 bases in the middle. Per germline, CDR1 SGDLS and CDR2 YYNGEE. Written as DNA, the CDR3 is TGTGCCAGCAGCGTCAGGGGTGAAGTCCAAGAGACCCAGTACTTC. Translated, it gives CASSVRGEVQETQYF.

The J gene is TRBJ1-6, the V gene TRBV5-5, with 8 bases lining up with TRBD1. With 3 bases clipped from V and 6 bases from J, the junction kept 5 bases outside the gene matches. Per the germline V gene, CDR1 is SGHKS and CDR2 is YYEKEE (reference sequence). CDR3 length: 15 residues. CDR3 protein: CASSWGTGPNSPLHF. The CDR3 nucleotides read TGTGCCAGCAGCTGGGGGACAGGACCTAATTCACCCCTCCACTTT.

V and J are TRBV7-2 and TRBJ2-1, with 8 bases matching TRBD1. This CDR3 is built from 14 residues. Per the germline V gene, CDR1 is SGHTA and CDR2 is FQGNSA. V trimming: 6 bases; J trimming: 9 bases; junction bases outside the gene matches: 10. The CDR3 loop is CASSLRQGRTEQFF. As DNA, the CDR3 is TGTGCCAGCAGTCTTCGACAGGGGAGGACTGAGCAGTTCTTC.

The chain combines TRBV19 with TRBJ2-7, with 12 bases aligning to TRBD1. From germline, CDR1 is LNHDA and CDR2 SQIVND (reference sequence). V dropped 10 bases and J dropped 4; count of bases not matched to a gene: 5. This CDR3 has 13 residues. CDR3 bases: TGTGCCACGGGGACAGGGGGCAGGTACGAGCAGTACTTC. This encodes CATGTGGRYEQYF.

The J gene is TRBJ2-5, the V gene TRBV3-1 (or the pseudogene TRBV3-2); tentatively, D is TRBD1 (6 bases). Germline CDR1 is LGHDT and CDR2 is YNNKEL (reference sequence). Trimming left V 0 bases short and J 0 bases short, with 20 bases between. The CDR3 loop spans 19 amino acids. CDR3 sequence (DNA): TGTGCCAGCAGCCAAGATTTTTTCCGGCCACAGGGTGACCAAGAGACCCAGTACTTC. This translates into CASSQDFFRPQGDQETQYF.

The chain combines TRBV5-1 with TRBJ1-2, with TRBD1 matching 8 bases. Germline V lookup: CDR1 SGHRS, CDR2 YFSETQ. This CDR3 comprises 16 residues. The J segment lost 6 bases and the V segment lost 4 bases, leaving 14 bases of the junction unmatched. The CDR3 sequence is CASSRAGGLWRDGYTF. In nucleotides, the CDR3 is TGCGCCAGCAGCCGGGCAGGGGGCCTTTGGAGGGATGGCTACACCTTC.

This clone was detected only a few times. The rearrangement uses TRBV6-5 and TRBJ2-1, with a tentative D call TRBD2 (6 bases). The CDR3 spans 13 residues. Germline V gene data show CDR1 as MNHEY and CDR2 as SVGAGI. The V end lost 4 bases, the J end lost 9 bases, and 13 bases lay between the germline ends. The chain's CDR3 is CASSSTPTSEQFF. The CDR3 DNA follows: TGTGCCAGCAGTTCCACTCCGACTAGTGAGCAGTTCTTC.

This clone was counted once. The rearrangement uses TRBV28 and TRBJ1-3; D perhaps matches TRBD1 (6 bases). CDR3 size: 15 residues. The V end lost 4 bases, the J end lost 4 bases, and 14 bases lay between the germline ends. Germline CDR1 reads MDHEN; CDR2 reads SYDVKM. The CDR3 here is CASSSAGDGGNTIYF. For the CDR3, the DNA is TGTGCCAGCAGTTCGGCAGGGGATGGCGGAAACACCATATATTTT.

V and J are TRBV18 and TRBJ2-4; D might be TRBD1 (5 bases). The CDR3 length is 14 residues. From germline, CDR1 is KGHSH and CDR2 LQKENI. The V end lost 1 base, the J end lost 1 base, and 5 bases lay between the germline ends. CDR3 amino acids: CASSPQGAKNIQYF. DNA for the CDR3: TGTGCCAGCTCACCACAGGGGGCCAAAAACATTCAGTACTTC.